This passage covers 23 T cell receptor beta chains from one sample sequenced in a study of T-cell reconstitution after alpha-beta-depleted transplantation in children. Unique molecular identifiers were incorporated when the TCRbeta library was constructed. Via MiXCR, TCRdb re-called the PCR reads, giving one row per CDR3 protein. The table lists approximately 500,000 distinct CDR3 sequences, over 9.5% of them singletons. The sequences come from PBMCs, collected before TCRalphabeta/CD19-depleted stem cell transplant. These TCRs come from a child aged 2 to 10 with inherited bone marrow failure, due to receive a stem cell transplant.

This clonotype was recorded at least ten times. The chain combines TRBV7-9 with TRBJ2-1; 9 bases match TRBD2. V lost 5 bases to trimming and J lost 4 bases; unmatched junction nucleotides: 6. CDR1 is SEHNR and CDR2 is FQNEAQ in the germline V gene (reference sequence). The length of the CDR3 is 15 residues. The CDR3 loop is CASSPGTSRYNEQFF. CDR3 DNA: TGTGCCAGCAGCCCGGGGACTAGCAGATACAATGAGCAGTTCTTC.

The J gene is TRBJ2-2, the V gene TRBV18; TRBD1 agrees at 8 bases. Germline-derived CDR1 and CDR2 are KGHSH and LQKENI. The CDR3 sequence is 16 residues long. J was trimmed by 1 base and V by 2 bases; bases with no gene match: 3. CDR3 in DNA: TGTGCCAGCTCACCATCCGGGACAGGGAACACCGGGGAGCTGTTTTTT. Its protein product is CASSPSGTGNTGELFF.

This clonotype was seen at least ten times. V and J are TRBV7-9 and TRBJ2-3, with a possible D match to TRBD1 (5 bases). CDR1 and CDR2 from the germline V gene are SEHNR and FQNEAQ (reference sequence). The ends were cut back, 0 bases at V and 3 bases at J, with 10 bases in the middle. CDR3 length equals 15 residues. In nucleotides, the CDR3 is TGTGCCAGCAGCTTAGCGTGGGCAGGGACAGATACGCAGTATTTT. Protein product: CASSLAWAGTDTQYF.

The rearrangement joins TRBV5-5 to TRBJ2-1; no firm D call. This CDR3 is built from 13 residues. Looked up from germline, CDR1 is SGHKS and CDR2 is YYEKEE (reference sequence). Trimming took off 2 bases at V and 8 bases at J, with 11 bases between the two ends. CDR3 amino acids: CASSFLELHEQFF. The CDR3 region has the DNA TGTGCCAGCAGCTTTCTGGAGCTCCATGAGCAGTTCTTC. Based on the CDR3 plus reference TRBV5-5 and TRBJ2-1, the full variable domain is DAGVTQSPTHLIKTRGQQVTLRCSPISGHKSVSWYQQVLGQGPQFIFQYYEKEERGRGNFPDRFSARQFPNYSSELNVNALLLGDSALYLCASSFLELHEQFFGPGTRLTVL.

This clonotype was counted a few times. CDR3 in DNA: TGTGCCAGCATTACGAGACTAGCCAAAAACATTCAGTACTTC. Its translation is CASITRLAKNIQYF. The chain links TRBV6-4 to TRBJ2-4; D is ambiguous. V was clipped by 7 bases and J by 0 bases, with 10 bases between them. The CDR3 has 14 amino acids. The V gene's germline CDR1 is MRHNA and CDR2 SNTAGT.

This clonotype was recorded at least ten times. The chain links TRBV7-9 to TRBJ2-2, with TRBD1 identical over 7 bases. The V and J ends lost 4 bases and 0 bases, in that order; junction bases with no gene match: 2. The CDR3 runs 15 residues. In germline, CDR1 is SEHNR, CDR2 FQNEAQ (reference sequence). DNA of the CDR3: TGTGCCAGCAGCTCGGGACAGACGAACACCGGGGAGCTGTTTTTT. Translation: CASSSGQTNTGELFF.

The chain carries TRBV7-2 and TRBJ1-2, with 9 bases that match TRBD1. Trimming at V came to 2 bases and at J to 1 base, leaving 2 bases not matched to a gene. CDR1 and CDR2 (germline): SGHTA, FQGNSA. The CDR3 totals 15 residues. The CDR3 coding sequence is TGTGCCAGCAGCTTATACAGGGGGCTTAACTATGGCTACACCTTC. This translates into CASSLYRGLNYGYTF.

This clonotype was observed at least ten times. This chain joins TRBV4-3 and TRBJ2-5; D ambiguous. The ends were cut back, 4 bases at V and 1 base at J, with 13 bases in the middle. The CDR3 sequence is 15 residues long. CDR1 is LGHNA, CDR2 YSLEER, per germline. The chain's CDR3 is CASSPSLYRQETQYF. As DNA, the CDR3 is TGCGCCAGCAGCCCCTCCTTGTACCGCCAAGAGACCCAGTACTTC.

This clonotype was seen a handful of times. A much larger clonotype is one base distant, so this may be a read error. The V and J genes are TRBV5-1 and TRBJ2-2; D gene unclear. V was trimmed by 0 bases and J by 4 bases, leaving 4 bases between them. The CDR3 runs 13 residues. Germline V gene data show CDR1 as SGHRS and CDR2 as YFSETQ. In DNA form, the CDR3 reads TGCGCCAGCAGCTTGGAGGTCACCGGGGAGCTGTTTTTT. Its translation is CASSLEVTGELFF.

In this sample, this clonotype turned up a few times. The rearrangement uses TRBV7-8 and TRBJ1-1; no definite D call. The CDR3 consists of 18 residues. V lost 2 bases and J 0 bases, leaving 19 bases between the germline ends. Germline V CDR1 and CDR2: SGHVS, FQNEAQ. CDR3 sequence: CASSLRYYGDLMNTEAFF. The CDR3, as DNA: TGTGCCAGCAGCTTACGGTACTACGGGGATCTCATGAACACTGAAGCTTTCTTT.

This clonotype was recorded a few times. The chain joins TRBV6-1 to TRBJ2-5; TRBD2 might be the D (7 bases). Germline loops: CDR1 MNHNS, CDR2 SASEGT. Trimming took 4 bases from V and 2 from J, leaving 14 bases between them. The CDR3 is made up of 15 amino acids. The CDR3 bases are TGTGCCAGCAGTGTGGAGGGAGGGGGACAAGAGACCCAGTACTTC. Translating gives CASSVEGGGQETQYF.

This clonotype showed up many times. The rearrangement joins TRBV4-1 to TRBJ1-2; TRBD1 aligns across 8 bases. Trimming at V came to 1 base and at J to 3 bases, leaving 7 bases not matched to a gene. CDR1 is MGHRA and CDR2 is YSYEKL in the germline V gene. The CDR3 spans 16 residues. The CDR3, as DNA: TGCGCCAGCAGCCAAGGGTTTACAGGGGGGTACTATGGCTACACCTTC. This sequence encodes CASSQGFTGGYYGYTF.

This clonotype was seen only once. This may stem from a read error, because a much larger clone lies one nucleotide away. J is TRBJ2-3 and V is TRBV7-2; D may be TRBD1 (6 bases). The CDR3 runs 15 residues. CDR1 and CDR2 (germline): SGHTA, FQGNSA. The CDR3 reads CSSSLLERGTDTQYF. The DNA of the CDR3 is TGTTCCAGCAGCTTACTGGAGAGGGGGACAGATACGCAGTATTTT.

There are a few counts of this clonotype. The chain employs TRBV18 and TRBJ2-2, with a possible D match to TRBD1 (5 bases). Trimming shortened V by 3 bases and J by 3 bases, and 8 bases separated the two germline ends. CDR1 is KGHSH, CDR2 LQKENI, per germline. This CDR3 is built from 14 residues. The CDR3 region is CASSPSGHTGELFF. Here the CDR3 DNA reads TGTGCCAGCTCACCTTCAGGGCACACCGGGGAGCTGTTTTTT.

This clonotype was counted at least ten times. The rearrangement uses TRBV4-1 and TRBJ2-3, with D perhaps assigned TRBD1 or TRBD2 (5 bases each). The CDR3 length is 15 residues. Per the germline V gene, CDR1 is MGHRA and CDR2 is YSYEKL. Deletions cut 2 bases from V and 3 bases from J, with 12 bases between. The CDR3 sequence is CASSQWGRETDTQYF. The DNA of the CDR3 is TGCGCCAGCAGCCAATGGGGCAGGGAGACAGATACGCAGTATTTT.

Many counts were recorded for this clonotype. J is TRBJ2-4 and V is TRBV29-1; the D is unclear. CDR3 length: 15 amino acids. Germline CDR1 SQVTM, CDR2 ANQGSEA. Trimming took off 0 bases at V and 1 base at J, with 10 bases between the two ends. The CDR3 region has the DNA TGCAGCGTTGAAGATTTAGGTCCGGCCAAAAACATTCAGTACTTC. This translates into CSVEDLGPAKNIQYF. Full variable domain (outside the CDR3, taken from reference TRBV29-1 and TRBJ2-4): SAVISQKPSRDICQRGTSLTIQCQVDSQVTMMFWYRQQPGQSLTLIATANQGSEATYESGFVIDKFPISRPNLTFSTLTVSNMSPEDSSIYLCSVEDLGPAKNIQYFGAGTRLSVL.

The V call is TRBV7-2, the J call TRBJ2-5; no clear D. Germline loops: CDR1 SGHTA, CDR2 FQGNSA. Trimming took 5 bases from V and 1 from J, leaving 5 bases between them. The CDR3 sequence is 12 residues long. Here the CDR3 DNA reads TGTGCCAGCAGCGACCTCCAAGAGACCCAGTACTTC. Translation: CASSDLQETQYF.

The chain recombines TRBV15 with TRBJ2-5; the match to TRBD1 covers 7 bases. The CDR3 runs 14 residues. CDR1 and CDR2 from the germline V gene are LNHNV and YYDKDF (reference sequence). After removal of 5 bases from V and 5 bases from J, the junction contained 8 bases not matched to a gene. The DNA of the CDR3 is TGTGCCACCAGCTCCACAGGGGTCGACGAGACCCAGTACTTC. This sequence encodes CATSSTGVDETQYF.

This clonotype was seen many times. The chain is built from TRBV30 and TRBJ2-1, with TRBD1 matching over 10 bases. This CDR3 has 16 amino acids. V lost 2 bases, J lost 7 bases, and 11 bases stayed unmatched. The germline CDR1 and CDR2 sequences are GTSNPN and SVGIG (reference sequence). The CDR3 loop reads CAWSLRDRGRGNEQFF. DNA of the CDR3: TGTGCCTGGAGTCTCCGGGACAGGGGTCGAGGGAATGAGCAGTTCTTC. Looking up the rest from reference TRBV30 and TRBJ2-1 gives the full variable domain: SQTIHQWPATLVQPVGSPLSLECTVEGTSNPNLYWYRQAAGRGLQLLFYSVGIGQISSEVPQNLSASRPQDRQFILSSKKLLLSDSGFYLCAWSLRDRGRGNEQFFGPGTRLTVL.

This clonotype appeared many times. This chain links TRBV12-3 or TRBV12-4 with TRBJ1-1, with no clear D. The ends were cut back, 6 bases at V and 3 bases at J, with 11 bases in the middle. The CDR3 length is 13 residues. The CDR3, as DNA: TGTGCCAGCAGACTTGACGGGTACACTGAAGCTTTCTTT. This codes for CASRLDGYTEAFF.

This clonotype was observed a few times. The chain has TRBV5-5 and TRBJ2-7, with D perhaps given as TRBD1 or TRBD2 (6 bases each). The germline V and J ends were trimmed by 4 bases and 2 bases, with 16 bases remaining between them. This CDR3 contains 15 residues. Germline loops: CDR1 SGHKS, CDR2 YYEKEE (reference sequence). The CDR3 spells CASSPEGRGTYEQYF. The DNA of the CDR3 is TGTGCCAGCAGCCCGGAGGGTAGGGGGACCTACGAGCAGTACTTC.

This clonotype came up many times. The rearrangement uses TRBV7-9 and TRBJ2-6; a weak D match, TRBD1 (5 bases). Between the trimmed V and J ends, which lost 5 bases and 0 bases, there was a span of 14 bases. This CDR3 spans 17 amino acids. Germline V gene lookup returns CDR1 SEHNR and CDR2 FQNEAQ (reference sequence). DNA for the CDR3: TGTGCCAGCAGCGACCGACAGAAGAGCTCTGGGGCCAACGTCCTGACTTTC. This sequence encodes CASSDRQKSSGANVLTF.

The table lists this clonotype with many counts. The rearrangement links TRBV5-1 to TRBJ1-4; possible D gene TRBD1, 6 bases. This CDR3 is built from 14 residues. CDR1 SGHRS and CDR2 YFSETQ come from the germline V gene. V lost 2 bases to trimming and J lost 4 bases, with 9 bases between them. CDR3 loop: CASSFGQNNEKLFF. The DNA for the CDR3 is TGCGCCAGCAGCTTCGGACAGAATAATGAAAAACTGTTTTTT.